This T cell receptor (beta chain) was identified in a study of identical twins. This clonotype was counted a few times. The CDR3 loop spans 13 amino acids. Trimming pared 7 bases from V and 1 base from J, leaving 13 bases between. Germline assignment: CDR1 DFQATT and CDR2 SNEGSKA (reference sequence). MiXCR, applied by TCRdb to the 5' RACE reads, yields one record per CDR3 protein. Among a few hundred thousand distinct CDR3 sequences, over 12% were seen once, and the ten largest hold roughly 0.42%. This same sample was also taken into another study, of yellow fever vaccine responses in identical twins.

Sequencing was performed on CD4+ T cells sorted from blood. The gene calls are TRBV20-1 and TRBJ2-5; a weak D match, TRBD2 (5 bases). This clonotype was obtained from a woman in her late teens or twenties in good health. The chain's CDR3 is CSGGRTAQETQYF. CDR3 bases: TGCAGTGGCGGCCGGACTGCCCAAGAGACCCAGTACTTC.